This T cell receptor (beta chain) was documented in a study of cytomegalovirus exposure and HLA in healthy donors. Study background: From donors who were HLA-typed, an early data release held approximately 80 million unique TCRs.

V lost 7 bases and J lost 0, with 9 bases in between. Germline CDR1 is SGHRS and CDR2 is YFSETQ. The length of the CDR3 is 13 residues. Concerning this clone itself: The target antigen is unknown.

Study-level results: Rare TCR sequences dominated, though some public TCRs recurred in many donors.

The study ran its PCR with 60 Vbeta and 13 Jbeta primers. Produced via immunoSEQ multiplex PCR; TCRdb's table is partial and in-frame only. Of fewer than 60,000 clones in the sample, around three quarters were seen once. Sequencing was done on a sample of PBMCs. The receptor comes from a woman aged 40 to 50 in good health and CMV-seropositive. This chain joins TRBV5-1 and TRBJ2-3; possible D gene TRBD2, 5 bases. The CDR3 bases are TGCGCCAGCGGCACGGGGAGCACAGATACGCAGTATTTT. This codes for CASGTGSTDTQYF.